Following are 17 T cell receptor beta chains from one sample sequenced in a study of STAT3 mutations in large granular lymphocyte leukemia (dated by TCRdb to the late 2010s). Beyond this particular receptor, the publication reports: At least one immunodominant TCRbeta clonotype was present in every T-LGLL patient, and multiple immunodominant subclonotypes appeared in about half of the T-LGLL patients.

Library construction relied on the immunoSEQ multiplex PCR assay. Sourced from immuneACCESS, this table was stored by TCRdb with only in-frame sequences that have V and J called. A share of the clones is absent; for the studies checked, an unresolved V gene accounts for under half, and the remainder has no known explanation. The sample profile shows around 33,000 clones; about 83% of them were found once. The ten top clones hold over 25% of the sample. Antigen specificity for these receptors is unknown. Sequencing used peripheral blood mononuclear cells. These receptors were taken from a woman aged 45 to 65 with T-cell large granular lymphocyte leukemia. Some clones in this sample may be carry-over from other donors' samples. The age is the age at diagnosis.

This chain joins TRBV5-1 and TRBJ1-2, with TRBD1 matching 8 bases. Looked up from germline, CDR1 is SGHRS and CDR2 is YFSETQ. V was pared by 0 bases and J by 1 base, with 5 bases of the junction left unmatched. This CDR3 has 16 amino acids. This CDR3 is CASSLAGTGYNYGYTF. CDR3 nucleotide sequence: TGCGCCAGCAGCTTGGCTGGGACAGGTTATAACTATGGCTACACCTTC.

V and J are TRBV9 and TRBJ1-4, with D possibly matching TRBD1 (6 bases). Trimming stripped 0 bases from V and 3 bases from J, with 12 bases between. Germline assignment: CDR1 SGDLS and CDR2 YYNGEE. This CDR3 spans 16 amino acids. CDR3 DNA sequence: TGTGCCAGCAGCGTAGGAGGGACACCCTCTAATGAAAAACTGTTTTTT. This encodes CASSVGGTPSNEKLFF. The full variable domain, with the rest looked up from reference TRBV9 and TRBJ1-4, is DSGVTQTPKHLITATGQRVTLRCSPRSGDLSVYWYQQSLDQGLQFLIQYYNGEERAKGNILERFSAQQFPDLHSELNLSSLELGDSALYFCASSVGGTPSNEKLFFGSGTQLSVL.

This chain links TRBV6-5 with TRBJ1-1, with 7 bases matching TRBD1. The CDR3 loop spans 13 amino acids. From germline, CDR1 is MNHEY and CDR2 SVGAGI. V gave up 5 bases and J gave up 5 bases; unmatched junction bases: 5. The CDR3 here is CASSRQGGTEAFF. Here the CDR3 DNA reads TGTGCCAGCAGTCGACAGGGTGGGACTGAAGCTTTCTTT.

The CDR3 loop reads CASSLRDTNYGYTF. CDR3 coding DNA: TGTGCCAGCAGCTTGAGAGACACCAACTATGGCTACACCTTC. The V and J genes are TRBV5-4 and TRBJ1-2; D is undetermined. The length of the CDR3 is 14 residues. V lost 1 base to trimming and J lost 2 bases, with 9 bases between them. Germline-derived CDR1 and CDR2 are SGHNT and YYREEE (reference sequence).

The rearrangement links TRBV11-2 to TRBJ1-1; D gene uncertain. V was pared by 8 bases and J by 1 base, with 8 bases between. This CDR3 has 12 residues. CDR1 SGHAT and CDR2 FQNNGV come from the germline V gene. CDR3 DNA: TGTGCCAGCTCGATACAGAACACTGAAGCTTTCTTT. Translated, it gives CASSIQNTEAFF.

The gene calls are TRBV6-6 and TRBJ2-1; D is tentatively TRBD1 or TRBD2 (5 bases each). Germline CDR1 and CDR2: MNHNY and SVGAGI (reference sequence). V was clipped by 5 bases and J by 8 bases, with 22 bases between them. The CDR3 spans 16 residues. This CDR3 reads CASSGGRRVGGDEQFF. The CDR3 DNA follows: TGTGCCAGCAGTGGGGGACGGCGGGTGGGTGGCGATGAGCAGTTCTTC.

The CDR3 DNA is TGTGCCAGCAGCCCAGGGACACCGGGGGGCTGTGGCTACACCTTC. Amino acids: CASSPGTPGGCGYTF. The chain uses TRBV21-1 and TRBJ1-2. TRBV21-1 is tagged as a pseudogene. The CDR3 spans 15 residues.

The genes are TRBV27 and TRBJ2-5, with 9 bases lining up with TRBD1. V dropped 8 bases and J dropped 5; count of bases not matched to a gene: 9. Germline V gives CDR1 MNHEY, CDR2 SMNVEV (reference sequence). The CDR3 sequence is 14 residues long. The DNA of the CDR3 is TGTGCCAGCGGGGAACAGGGGGCACGGGAGACCCAGTACTTC. Translation: CASGEQGARETQYF.

The CDR3 bases are TGTGCCAGCAGTTTATCGGGTAAAGATACGCAGTATTTT. Translated: CASSLSGKDTQYF. V is TRBV28 and J is TRBJ2-3; D gene unclear. The germline V gene has CDR1 MDHEN and CDR2 SYDVKM. CDR3 length: 13 amino acids. With 1 base removed from V and 5 bases from J, the gap between germline ends came to 7 bases.

The count of this clone is one. V gene TRBV5-1 combines with J gene TRBJ2-3; possibly TRBD1 or TRBD2 for D (5 bases each). Trimming stripped 4 bases from V and 5 bases from J, with 20 bases between. This CDR3 is 16 amino acids long. Per the germline V gene, CDR1 is SGHRS and CDR2 is YFSETQ. The chain's CDR3 is CASSLPIGAGKDTQYF. The DNA of the CDR3 is TGCGCCAGCAGCCTACCGATCGGGGCAGGTAAAGATACGCAGTATTTT.

The chain couples TRBV6-5 to TRBJ1-5; TRBD1 matches at 8 bases. CDR1 and CDR2 from the germline V gene are MNHEY and SVGAGI. With V trimmed by 5 bases and J by 1 base, 1 base remained unmatched. CDR3 length: 14 amino acids. The CDR3 protein is CASSGQGSNQPQHF. The DNA for the CDR3 is TGTGCCAGCAGTGGACAGGGAAGCAATCAGCCCCAGCATTTT.

The V call is TRBV4-1, the J call TRBJ2-7, with 10 bases that match TRBD2. The length of the CDR3 is 18 residues. The V segment lost 5 bases and the J segment 2 bases; nucleotides outside the gene matches: 15. Germline CDR1 MGHRA, CDR2 YSYEKL. Here the CDR3 reads CASSYRLAGFPIAYEQYF. For the CDR3, the DNA is TGCGCCAGCAGCTACAGACTAGCGGGCTTCCCTATAGCCTACGAGCAGTACTTC.

In this sample, this clone turned up once. This chain uses TRBV9 with TRBJ2-1, with 9 bases aligning to TRBD2. The CDR3 covers 14 residues. Trimming at V came to 4 bases and at J to 7 bases, leaving 6 bases not matched to a gene. Germline CDR1 is SGDLS and CDR2 is YYNGEE. For the CDR3, the DNA is TGTGCCAGCAGCTTTAGCGGGAGTAGAAATGAGCAGTTCTTC. It is translated as CASSFSGSRNEQFF.

This chain joins TRBV18 and TRBJ1-2, with unresolved D. CDR1 and CDR2 from the germline V gene are KGHSH and LQKENI. Trimming removed 2 bases from V and 4 bases from J, with 17 bases in between. There are 16 residues in the CDR3. CDR3 sequence reads: CASSPGVSPAIYGYTF. CDR3 sequence (DNA): TGTGCCAGCTCACCAGGAGTTAGTCCGGCTATCTATGGCTACACCTTC.

CDR3 sequence (DNA): TGTGCCAGCAGTTTACGTTATAAGGGGGCAGGTGAAAAACTGTTTTTT. Translation: CASSLRYKGAGEKLFF. The chain recombines TRBV28 with TRBJ1-4, with 7 nucleotides matching TRBD1. The CDR3 covers 16 residues. The V segment lost 2 bases and the J segment 7 bases; nucleotides outside the gene matches: 10. Germline loops: CDR1 MDHEN, CDR2 SYDVKM.

The CDR3 DNA reads as TGTGCCAGCAGCTTAGGGACTAGCGGGAGGAGGTCAGATACGCAGTATTTT. Amino acids: CASSLGTSGRRSDTQYF. The V and J genes are TRBV5-4 and TRBJ2-3, with 15 bases fitting TRBD2. Germline V gene data show CDR1 as SGHNT and CDR2 as YYREEE (reference sequence). V shed 2 bases and J 4 bases; nucleotides not matched to a gene: 5. The CDR3 contains 17 residues.

This chain joins TRBV10-3 and TRBJ2-7, with D uncertain. V dropped 2 bases and J dropped 2 bases, with 7 bases sitting between them. From germline, CDR1 is ENHRY and CDR2 SYGVKD. The CDR3 is made up of 13 amino acids. This chain's CDR3 is CAISEPPTYEQYF. CDR3 nucleotide sequence: TGTGCCATCAGTGAGCCCCCTACCTACGAGCAGTACTTC.